This T cell receptor (beta chain) originates from a study of blood T cell repertoires in COVID-19. Method: immunoSEQ multiplex PCR; TCRdb's copy keeps in-frame clones and lacks some. Of approximately 21,000 clones listed, 80% to 90% were seen once; the top ten hold 5.5% to 7.5%. Trimming pared 0 bases from V and 6 bases from J, leaving 15 bases between. Germline V CDR1 and CDR2: SGHDT, YYEEEE. This CDR3 is built from 15 residues. Sequenced sample: peripheral blood. The clonotype was recovered from a woman of 80 years or more with active COVID-19. The chain is built from TRBV5-6 and TRBJ1-2, with D maybe TRBD1 (5 bases). The CDR3 DNA sequence: TGTGCCAGCAGCTTGGTTGCGGCAGGGAGGGATGGCTACACCTTC. It encodes CASSLVAAGRDGYTF.